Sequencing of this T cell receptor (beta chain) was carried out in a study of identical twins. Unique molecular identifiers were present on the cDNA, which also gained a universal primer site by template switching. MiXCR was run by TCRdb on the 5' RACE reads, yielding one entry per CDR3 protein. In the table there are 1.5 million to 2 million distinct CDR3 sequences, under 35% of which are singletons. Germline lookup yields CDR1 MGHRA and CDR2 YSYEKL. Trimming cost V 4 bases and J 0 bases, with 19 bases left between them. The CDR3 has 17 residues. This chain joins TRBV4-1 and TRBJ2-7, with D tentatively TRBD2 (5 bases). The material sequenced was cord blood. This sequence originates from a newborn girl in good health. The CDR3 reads CASSPDMRKRDSYEQYF. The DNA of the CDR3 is TGCGCCAGCAGCCCAGACATGAGAAAACGGGACTCCTACGAGCAGTACTTC.